This T cell receptor (beta chain) stems from a study of Graves' ophthalmopathy and Graves' hyperthyroidism. Findings and caveats of the study: Most expanded clonotypes from thyroid (those above 0.001 frequency) were also found in blood.

Concerning this clonotype: Its antigen is currently unknown.

RNA transcripts were the template, and TCR beta CDR3 regions were amplified from them. Second-round multiplex PCR came after first-round RT-PCR with HTBI primers. TCRdb reprocessed the multiplex PCR reads with MiXCR, giving one entry per CDR3 protein. The sample contains 900,000 to 1,200,000 distinct CDR3 sequences, about two fifths of which appear only once. V dropped 4 bases and J dropped 11 bases, with 14 bases sitting between them. Germline V gene data show CDR1 as SGHTA and CDR2 as FQGTGA. This CDR3 is built from 12 residues. The clonotype originates from an adult man with Graves' hyperthyroidism. The sequencing sample was made of peripheral blood or thyroid tissue (not recorded which). The chain recombines TRBV7-3 with TRBJ1-1; possibly TRBD1 for D (6 bases). The CDR3 sequence is CASSSTQGRAFF. As DNA, the CDR3 is TGTGCCAGCAGCTCCACACAGGGACGGGCTTTCTTT.